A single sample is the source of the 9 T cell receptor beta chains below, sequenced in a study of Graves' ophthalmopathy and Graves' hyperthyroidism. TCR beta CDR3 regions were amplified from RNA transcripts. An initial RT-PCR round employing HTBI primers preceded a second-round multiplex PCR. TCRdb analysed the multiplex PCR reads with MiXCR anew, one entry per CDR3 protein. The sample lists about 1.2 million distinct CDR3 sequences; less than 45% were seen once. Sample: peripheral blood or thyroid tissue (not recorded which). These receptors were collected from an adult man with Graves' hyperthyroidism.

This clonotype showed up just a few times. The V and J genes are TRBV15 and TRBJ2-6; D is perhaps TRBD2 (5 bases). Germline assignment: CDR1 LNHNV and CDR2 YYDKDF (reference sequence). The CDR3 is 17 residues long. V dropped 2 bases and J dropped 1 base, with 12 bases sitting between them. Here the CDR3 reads CATSRSGGASGANVLTF. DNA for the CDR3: TGTGCCACCAGCAGATCAGGAGGAGCATCTGGGGCCAACGTCCTGACTTTC.

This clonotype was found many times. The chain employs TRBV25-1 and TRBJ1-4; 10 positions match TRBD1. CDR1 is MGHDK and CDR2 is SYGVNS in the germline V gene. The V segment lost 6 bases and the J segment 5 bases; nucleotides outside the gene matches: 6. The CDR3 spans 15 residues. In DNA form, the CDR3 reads TGTGCCAGCAGGGAACCGGGACAGGGGAATGAAAAACTGTTTTTT. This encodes CASREPGQGNEKLFF.

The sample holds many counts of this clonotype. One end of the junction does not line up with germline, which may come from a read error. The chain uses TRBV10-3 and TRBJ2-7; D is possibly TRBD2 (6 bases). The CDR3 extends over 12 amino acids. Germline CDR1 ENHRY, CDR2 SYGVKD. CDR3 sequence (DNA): TGTGCCATCGGTGACTTATCCGGGAGGCAGTACTTC. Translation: CAIGDLSGRQYF.

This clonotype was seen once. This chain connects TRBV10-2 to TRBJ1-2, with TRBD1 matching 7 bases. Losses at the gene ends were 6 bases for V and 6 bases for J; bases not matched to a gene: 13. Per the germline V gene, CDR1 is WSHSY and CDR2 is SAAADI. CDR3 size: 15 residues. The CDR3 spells CASSQGEGGEDGYTF. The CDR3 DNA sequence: TGCGCCAGCAGCCAAGGGGAAGGGGGCGAGGATGGCTACACCTTC.

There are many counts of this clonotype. CDR3 DNA: TGTGCCAGCAGCGTAGAAGATGCTCAAGAGACCCAGTACTTC. Protein sequence: CASSVEDAQETQYF. The gene calls are TRBV9 and TRBJ2-5; D is uncertain. V was pared by 0 bases and J by 2 bases, with 8 bases between. The CDR3 length is 14 residues. In germline, CDR1 is SGDLS, CDR2 YYNGEE.

CDR3 DNA sequence: TGTGCCAGCAGCTTATCACAGGGGGCTAAGTCACCCCTCCACTTT. This sequence encodes CASSLSQGAKSPLHF. J is TRBJ1-6 and V is TRBV7-6; 9 nucleotides align to TRBD1. The V gene end was trimmed by 2 bases and the J gene end by 10 bases; junction bases not matched to a gene: 6. The CDR3 totals 15 residues. Germline V lookup: CDR1 SGHVS, CDR2 FNYEAQ.

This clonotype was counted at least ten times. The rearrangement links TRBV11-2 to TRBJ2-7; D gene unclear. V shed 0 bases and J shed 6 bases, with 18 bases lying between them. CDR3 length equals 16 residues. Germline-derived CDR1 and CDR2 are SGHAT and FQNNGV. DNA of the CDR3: TGTGCCAGCAGCTTAGAGTTGGCGACGGCGCCTACCGAGCAGTACTTC. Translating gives CASSLELATAPTEQYF.

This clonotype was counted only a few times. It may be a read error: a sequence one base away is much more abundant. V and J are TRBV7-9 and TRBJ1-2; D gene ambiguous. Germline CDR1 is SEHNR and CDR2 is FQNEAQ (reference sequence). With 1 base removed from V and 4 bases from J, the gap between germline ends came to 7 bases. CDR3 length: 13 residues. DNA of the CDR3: TGTGCCAGCAGCTTAGTTGTGGGCTATGGCTACACCTTC. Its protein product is CASSLVVGYGYTF.

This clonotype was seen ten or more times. The CDR3 here is CASSIPGQGTYEQYF. For the CDR3, the DNA is TGTGCCAGTAGTATCCCGGGACAGGGGACGTACGAGCAGTACTTC. The chain carries TRBV19 and TRBJ2-7, with TRBD1 matching 10 bases. There are 15 residues in the CDR3. With V trimmed by 3 bases and J by 4 bases, 6 bases remained unmatched. Germline V gene sequence: CDR1 LNHDA, CDR2 SQIVND (reference sequence).